This entry is about one T cell receptor (beta chain). Antigen unknown. Germline CDR1 is GTSNPN and CDR2 is SVGIG (reference sequence). This CDR3 spans 14 amino acids. Trimming took 1 base from V and 0 from J, leaving 7 bases between them. The data belong to a study of siplizumab effects on memory and regulatory T cells. The study, taken as a whole, reports: Roughly 75-95% of proliferating clones (CD4+ or CD8+) could not be assigned a naive or memory phenotype. In unstimulated cells, naive T cells appeared more diverse than memory T cells and seemed major alloresponse contributors.

Data came from immunoSEQ multiplex PCR; TCRdb stores just in-frame clones and leaves some out. The top ten clones hold over 12% of a sample with more than 85,000 clones, just under 90% of them seen once. The V gene is TRBV30, the J gene TRBJ1-5; D call uncertain. The sequenced material came from CD4+ T cells sorted from blood. This receptor was obtained from a human donor in good health. CDR3 bases: TGTGCCTGGAGTGCGGCTTATAGCAATCAGCCCCAGCATTTT. This encodes CAWSAAYSNQPQHF.